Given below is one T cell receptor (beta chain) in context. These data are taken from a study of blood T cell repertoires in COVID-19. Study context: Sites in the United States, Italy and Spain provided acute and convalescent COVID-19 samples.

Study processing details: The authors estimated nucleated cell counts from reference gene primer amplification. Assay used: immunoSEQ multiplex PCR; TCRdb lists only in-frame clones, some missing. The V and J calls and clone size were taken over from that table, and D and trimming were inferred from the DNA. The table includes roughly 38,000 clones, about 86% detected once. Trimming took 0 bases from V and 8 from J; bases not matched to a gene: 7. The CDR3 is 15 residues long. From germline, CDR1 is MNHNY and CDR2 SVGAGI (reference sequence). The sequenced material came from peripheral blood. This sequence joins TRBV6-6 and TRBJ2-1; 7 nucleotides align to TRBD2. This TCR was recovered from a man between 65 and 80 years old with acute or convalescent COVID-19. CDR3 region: CASSYSRGSVDEQFF. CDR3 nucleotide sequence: TGTGCCAGCAGTTACTCACGCGGGAGCGTAGATGAGCAGTTCTTC.